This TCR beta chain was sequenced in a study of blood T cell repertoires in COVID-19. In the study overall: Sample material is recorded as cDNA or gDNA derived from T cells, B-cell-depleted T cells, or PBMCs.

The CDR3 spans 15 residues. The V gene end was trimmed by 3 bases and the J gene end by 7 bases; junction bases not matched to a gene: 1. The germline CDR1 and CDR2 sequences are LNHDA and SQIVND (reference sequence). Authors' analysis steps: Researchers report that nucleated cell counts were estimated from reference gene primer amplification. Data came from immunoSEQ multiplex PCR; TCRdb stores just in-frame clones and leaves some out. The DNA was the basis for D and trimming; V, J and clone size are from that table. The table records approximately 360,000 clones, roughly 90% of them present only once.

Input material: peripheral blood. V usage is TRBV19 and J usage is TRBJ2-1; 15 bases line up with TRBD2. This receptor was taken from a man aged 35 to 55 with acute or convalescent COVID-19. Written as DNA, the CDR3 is TGTGCCAGTAGTATGGGACTAGCGGGAGGAAATGAGCAGTTCTTC. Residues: CASSMGLAGGNEQFF.